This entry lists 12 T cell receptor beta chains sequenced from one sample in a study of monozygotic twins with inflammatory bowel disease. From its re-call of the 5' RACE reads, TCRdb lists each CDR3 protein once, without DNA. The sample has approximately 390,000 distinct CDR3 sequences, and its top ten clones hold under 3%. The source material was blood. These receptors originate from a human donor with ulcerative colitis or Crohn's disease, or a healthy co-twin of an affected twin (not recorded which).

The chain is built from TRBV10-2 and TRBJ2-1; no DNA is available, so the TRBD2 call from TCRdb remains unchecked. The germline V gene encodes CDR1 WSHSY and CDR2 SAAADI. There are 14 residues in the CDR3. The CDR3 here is CASSESRAGGEQFF.

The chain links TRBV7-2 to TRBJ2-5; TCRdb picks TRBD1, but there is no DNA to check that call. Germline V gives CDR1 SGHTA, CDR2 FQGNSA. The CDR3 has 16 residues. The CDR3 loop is CASTIEPGQGAETQYF. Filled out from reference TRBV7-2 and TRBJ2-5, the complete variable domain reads GAGVSQSPSNKVTEKGKDVELRCDPISGHTALYWYRQSLGQGLEFLIYFQGNSAPDKSGLPSDRFSAERTGGSVSTLTIQRTQQEDSAVYLCASTIEPGQGAETQYFGPGTRLLVL.

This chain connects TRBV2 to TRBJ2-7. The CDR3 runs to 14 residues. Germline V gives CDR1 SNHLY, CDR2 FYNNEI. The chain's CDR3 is CASSESGGSYEQYF.

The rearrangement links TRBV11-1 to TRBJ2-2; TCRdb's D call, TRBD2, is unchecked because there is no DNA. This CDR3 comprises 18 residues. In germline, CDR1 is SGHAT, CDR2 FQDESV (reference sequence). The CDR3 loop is CASSERTSGRRWTGELFF. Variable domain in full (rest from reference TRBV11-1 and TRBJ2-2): EAEVAQSPRYKITEKSQAVAFWCDPISGHATLYWYRQILGQGPELLVQFQDESVVDDSQLPKDRFSAERLKGVDSTLKIQPAELGDSAMYLCASSERTSGRRWTGELFFGEGSRLTVL.

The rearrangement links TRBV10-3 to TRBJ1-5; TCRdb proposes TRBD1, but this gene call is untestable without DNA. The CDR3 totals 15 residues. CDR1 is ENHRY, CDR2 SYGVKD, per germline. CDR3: CAISSGGVLDQPQHF.

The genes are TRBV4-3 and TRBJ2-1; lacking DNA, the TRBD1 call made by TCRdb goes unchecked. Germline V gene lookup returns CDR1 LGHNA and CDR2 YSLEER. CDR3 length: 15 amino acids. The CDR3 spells CASSQHSGTGSEQFF.

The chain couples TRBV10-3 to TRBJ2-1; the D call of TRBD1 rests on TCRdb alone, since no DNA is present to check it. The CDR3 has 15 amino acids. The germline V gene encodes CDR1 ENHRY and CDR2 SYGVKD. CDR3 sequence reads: CAVKGEQGPYNEQFF.

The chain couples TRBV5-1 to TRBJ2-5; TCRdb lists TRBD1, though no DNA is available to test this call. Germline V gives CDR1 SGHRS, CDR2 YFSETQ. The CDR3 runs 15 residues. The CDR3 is CASSLGQITGETQYF.

CDR3 residues: CASSAPSPGLAADTQYF. This chain connects TRBV5-4 to TRBJ2-3; TCRdb reports TRBD1, a call that lacks DNA to check it against. There are 17 residues in the CDR3. Germline-derived CDR1 and CDR2 are SGHNT and YYREEE (reference sequence).

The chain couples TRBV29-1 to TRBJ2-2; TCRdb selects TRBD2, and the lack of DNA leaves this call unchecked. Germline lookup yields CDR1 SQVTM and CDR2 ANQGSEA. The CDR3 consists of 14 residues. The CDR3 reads CSFAPRSNTGELFF.

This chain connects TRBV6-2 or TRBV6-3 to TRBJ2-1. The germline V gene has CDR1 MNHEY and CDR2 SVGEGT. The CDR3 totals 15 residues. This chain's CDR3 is CASSYTGNSYNEQFF.

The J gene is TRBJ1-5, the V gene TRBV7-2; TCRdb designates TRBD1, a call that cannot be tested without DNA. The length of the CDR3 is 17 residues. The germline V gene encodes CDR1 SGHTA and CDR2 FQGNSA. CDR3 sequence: CASSGYGGGFSNQPQHF.